The rows below give T cell receptor beta chains drawn from one sample of a study of blood T cell repertoires in COVID-19. The data were produced by immunoSEQ multiplex PCR, yet TCRdb's version contains in-frame clones alone and is incomplete. Among under 250,000 clones listed, 80% to 90% were seen once. Source material: PBMCs or T cells enriched from blood (not recorded which). These receptors were obtained from a middle-aged woman who had been exposed to COVID-19. Both conserved end residues are part of each CDR3. D genes are given only for firm matches. Size is omitted from some rows. Given values are once, few, many or a class for expanded clones.

CDR3: CASNIQNSPLHF
DNA: TGTGCCAGCAACATACAGAATTCACCCCTCCACTTT
D: -
V: TRBV7-2
size: -
J: TRBJ1-6

CDR3: CAWSVAGYDGYTF
DNA: TGTGCCTGGAGTGTAGCGGGCTACGATGGCTACACCTTC
D: -
V: TRBV30
size: -
J: TRBJ1-2

CDR3: CASSHPVTTGGSGNTIYF
DNA: TGTGCCAGCAGCCATCCCGTAACGACAGGGGGCAGTGGAAACACCATATATTTT
D: TRBD1
V: TRBV7-3
size: -
J: TRBJ1-3

CDR3: CASSFPGGYGYTF
DNA: TGTGCCAGCAGCTTCCCAGGAGGGTATGGCTACACCTTC
D: -
V: TRBV7-6
size: few
J: TRBJ1-2

CDR3: CASSLALAGEGEQFF
DNA: TGTGCCAGCAGCTTGGCACTAGCGGGGGAGGGTGAGCAGTTCTTC
D: TRBD2
V: TRBV7-9
size: -
J: TRBJ2-1

CDR3: CASSLGGDSYSPLHF
DNA: TGCGCCAGCAGCTTGGGAGGAGACAGTTATTCACCCCTCCACTTT
D: -
V: TRBV5-1
size: -
J: TRBJ1-6

CDR3: CASSQPRGAGETQYF
DNA: TGTGCCAGCAGCCAGCCCCGGGGTGCCGGGGAGACCCAGTACTTC
D: -
V: TRBV11-1
size: -
J: TRBJ2-5

CDR3: CASSLVGTASYEQYF
DNA: TGTGCCAGCAGCTTGGTAGGGACAGCCAGCTACGAGCAGTACTTC
D: TRBD1
V: TRBV5-4
size: -
J: TRBJ2-7

CDR3: CASSLERLAGGYNEQFF
DNA: TGTGCCAGCAGCTTAGAGCGACTAGCGGGGGGCTACAATGAGCAGTTCTTC
D: TRBD2
V: TRBV7-9
size: few
J: TRBJ2-1

CDR3: CASKKAGAYSGANVLTF
DNA: TGTGCCAGTAAAAAGGCAGGGGCCTACTCTGGGGCCAACGTCCTGACTTTC
D: -
V: TRBV19
size: -
J: TRBJ2-6

CDR3: CASSPDRKNTGELFF
DNA: TGTGCCAGCTCACCGGACAGGAAGAACACCGGGGAGCTGTTTTTT
D: TRBD1
V: TRBV18
size: few
J: TRBJ2-2

CDR3: CASSLGGVEAFF
DNA: TGTGCCAGCAGCTTAGGTGGAGTTGAAGCTTTCTTT
D: -
V: TRBV11-1
size: -
J: TRBJ1-1

CDR3: CASSIGQLNYGYTF
DNA: TGTGCCAGCTCAATAGGACAGCTTAACTATGGCTACACCTTC
D: -
V: TRBV18
size: -
J: TRBJ1-2

CDR3: CASSFQVGGNQPQHF
DNA: TGTGCCAGCAGTTTTCAGGTAGGGGGCAATCAGCCCCAGCATTTT
D: -
V: TRBV27
size: -
J: TRBJ1-5

CDR3: CASSAKTGRTPLHF
DNA: TGTGCCAGCAGTGCCAAGACAGGGAGGACACCCCTCCACTTT
D: TRBD1
V: TRBV25-1
size: -
J: TRBJ1-6

CDR3: CAISELRGEQFF
DNA: TGTGCCATCAGTGAGCTAAGAGGTGAGCAGTTCTTC
D: -
V: TRBV10-3
size: -
J: TRBJ2-1

CDR3: CASSEGVTGEKLFF
DNA: TGTGCCAGCAGTGAAGGGGTAACGGGTGAAAAACTGTTTTTT
D: -
V: TRBV6-1
size: -
J: TRBJ1-4

CDR3: CASSKIGSEQYF
DNA: TGTGCCAGCAGTAAAATTGGGAGCGAGCAGTACTTC
D: -
V: TRBV12-3/TRBV12-4
size: once
J: TRBJ2-7

CDR3: CASSIEPGGTEAFF
DNA: TGTGCCAGTAGTATAGAGCCAGGGGGCACTGAAGCTTTCTTT
D: TRBD1
V: TRBV19
size: -
J: TRBJ1-1

CDR3: CASRQGGGGYTF
DNA: TGTGCCAGCAGGCAGGGGGGAGGTGGCTACACCTTC
D: TRBD1
V: TRBV2
size: -
J: TRBJ1-2

CDR3: CASSVGHYTDTQYF
DNA: TGTGCCAGCAGCGTGGGACACTACACAGATACGCAGTATTTT
D: -
V: TRBV9
size: -
J: TRBJ2-3

CDR3: CASSSTVTTEAFF
DNA: TGCGCCAGCAGCTCGACAGTGACCACTGAAGCTTTCTTT
D: -
V: TRBV5-1
size: -
J: TRBJ1-1

CDR3: CASLQGEGASEKLFF
DNA: TGTGCCAGCCTACAGGGGGAAGGGGCATCCGAAAAACTGTTTTTT
D: TRBD1
V: TRBV28
size: -
J: TRBJ1-4

CDR3: CASRHSGSGNYGYTF
DNA: TGTGCCAGCAGACACAGCGGGTCGGGTAACTATGGCTACACCTTC
D: -
V: TRBV6-5
size: few
J: TRBJ1-2

CDR3: CASSYPGTGAGQPQHF
DNA: TGTGCCAGCAGTTACCCCGGGACAGGGGCTGGTCAGCCCCAGCATTTT
D: TRBD1
V: TRBV6-6
size: -
J: TRBJ1-5

CDR3: CASSLRRQDNSPLHF
DNA: TGTGCCAGCAGTCTCCGCAGACAGGATAATTCACCCCTCCACTTT
D: -
V: TRBV27
size: -
J: TRBJ1-6

CDR3: CASGQAYEQYF
DNA: TGTGCCAGCGGGCAGGCCTACGAGCAGTACTTC
D: -
V: TRBV12-3/TRBV12-4
size: -
J: TRBJ2-7

CDR3: CASSLEGDYGYTF
DNA: TGTGCCAGCAGCTTGGAGGGAGATTATGGCTACACCTTC
D: -
V: TRBV5-6
size: -
J: TRBJ1-2

CDR3: CASSQRQGGTEAFF
DNA: TGTGCCAGCAGCCAACGTCAGGGGGGTACTGAAGCTTTCTTT
D: TRBD1
V: TRBV3-1/TRBV3-2
size: -
J: TRBJ1-1

CDR3: CASSLTSGGLYNEQFF
DNA: TGTGCCAGCAGTCTGACTAGCGGGGGCCTGTACAATGAGCAGTTCTTC
D: TRBD2
V: TRBV27
size: once
J: TRBJ2-1

CDR3: CASSQGGLAGVGADTQYF
DNA: TGCGCCAGCAGCCAAGGGGGACTAGCGGGCGTCGGAGCAGATACGCAGTATTTT
D: TRBD2
V: TRBV4-1
size: -
J: TRBJ2-3

CDR3: CSVGHSFGNTIYF
DNA: TGCAGCGTTGGACACAGTTTCGGAAACACCATATATTTT
D: -
V: TRBV29-1
size: -
J: TRBJ1-3

CDR3: CASSDRVEQYF
DNA: TGTGCCAGTTCGGACAGGGTCGAGCAGTACTTC
D: TRBD1
V: TRBV28
size: -
J: TRBJ2-7

CDR3: CASSQPGIGEKLFF
DNA: TGTGCCAGCAGCCAGCCCGGGATAGGGGAAAAACTGTTTTTT
D: -
V: TRBV5-5
size: -
J: TRBJ1-4

CDR3: CASSLGTYGADTQYF
DNA: TGTGCCAGCAGCTTAGGGACTTACGGGGCAGATACGCAGTATTTT
D: -
V: TRBV11-2
size: -
J: TRBJ2-3

CDR3: CASRDQGNTEAFF
DNA: TGTGCCAGCAGGGACCAGGGGAACACTGAAGCTTTCTTT
D: -
V: TRBV6-6
size: -
J: TRBJ1-1

CDR3: CASRPWTGRYGYTF
DNA: TGTGCCAGCAGGCCATGGACAGGACGGTATGGCTACACCTTC
D: TRBD1
V: TRBV5-6
size: -
J: TRBJ1-2

CDR3: CASSPRRVNTEAFF
DNA: TGTGCCAGCAGCCCCAGACGGGTGAACACTGAAGCTTTCTTT
D: -
V: TRBV5-4
size: once
J: TRBJ1-1

CDR3: CASSQVAEGVGSGNTIYF
DNA: TGCGCCAGCAGCCAAGTTGCAGAAGGGGTTGGTTCTGGAAACACCATATATTTT
D: -
V: TRBV4-1
size: -
J: TRBJ1-3

CDR3: CAWSNFERVDTEAFF
DNA: TGTGCCTGGAGTAATTTTGAGAGGGTCGACACTGAAGCTTTCTTT
D: -
V: TRBV30
size: -
J: TRBJ1-1

CDR3: CASSISAGNTIYF
DNA: TGTGCCAGTAGTATTTCGGCTGGAAACACCATATATTTT
D: -
V: TRBV19
size: -
J: TRBJ1-3

CDR3: CASSVPPHRASNQPQHF
DNA: TGTGCCAGCAGTGTCCCGCCTCACAGGGCTAGCAATCAGCCCCAGCATTTT
D: -
V: TRBV6-1
size: -
J: TRBJ1-5